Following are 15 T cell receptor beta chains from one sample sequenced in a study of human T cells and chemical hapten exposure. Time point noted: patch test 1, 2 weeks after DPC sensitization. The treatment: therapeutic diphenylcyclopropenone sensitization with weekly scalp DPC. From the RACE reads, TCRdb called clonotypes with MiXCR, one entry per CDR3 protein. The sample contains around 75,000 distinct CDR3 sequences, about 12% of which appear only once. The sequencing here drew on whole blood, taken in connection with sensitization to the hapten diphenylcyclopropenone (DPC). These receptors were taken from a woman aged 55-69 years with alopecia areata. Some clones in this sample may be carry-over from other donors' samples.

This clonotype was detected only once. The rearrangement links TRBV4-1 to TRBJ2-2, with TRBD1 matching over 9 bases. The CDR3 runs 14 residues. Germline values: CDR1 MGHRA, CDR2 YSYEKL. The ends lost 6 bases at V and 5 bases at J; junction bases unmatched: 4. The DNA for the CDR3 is TGCGCCAGCAGACCCGGACAGGGGACCGGGGAGCTGTTTTTT. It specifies CASRPGQGTGELFF.

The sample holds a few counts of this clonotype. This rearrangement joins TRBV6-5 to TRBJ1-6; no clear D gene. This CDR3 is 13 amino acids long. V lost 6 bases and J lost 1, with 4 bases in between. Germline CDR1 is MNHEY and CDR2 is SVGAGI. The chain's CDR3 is CASSGSYNSPLHF. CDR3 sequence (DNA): TGTGCCAGCAGCGGTTCCTATAATTCACCCCTCCACTTT.

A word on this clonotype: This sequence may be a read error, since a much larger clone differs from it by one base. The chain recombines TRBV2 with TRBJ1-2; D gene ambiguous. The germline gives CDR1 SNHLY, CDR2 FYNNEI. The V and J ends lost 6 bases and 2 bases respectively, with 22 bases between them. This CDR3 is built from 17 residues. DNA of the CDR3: TGTGCCAGCAGGAGGGTAGGGTCCCTACACGTAAACTATGGCTACACCTTC. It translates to CASRRVGSLHVNYGYTF.

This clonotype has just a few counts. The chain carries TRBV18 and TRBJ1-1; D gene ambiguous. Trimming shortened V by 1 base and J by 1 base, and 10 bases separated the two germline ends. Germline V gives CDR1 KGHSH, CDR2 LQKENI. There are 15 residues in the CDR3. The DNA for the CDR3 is TGTGCCAGCTCACCACAAGGAGGGTCGAACACTGAAGCTTTCTTT. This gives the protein CASSPQGGSNTEAFF.

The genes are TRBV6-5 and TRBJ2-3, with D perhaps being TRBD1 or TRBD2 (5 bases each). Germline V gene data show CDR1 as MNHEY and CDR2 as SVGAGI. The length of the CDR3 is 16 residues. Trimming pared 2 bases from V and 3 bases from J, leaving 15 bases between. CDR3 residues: CASSYRPGRRTDTQYF. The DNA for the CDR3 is TGTGCCAGCAGTTACCGACCGGGGCGGCGTACAGATACGCAGTATTTT.

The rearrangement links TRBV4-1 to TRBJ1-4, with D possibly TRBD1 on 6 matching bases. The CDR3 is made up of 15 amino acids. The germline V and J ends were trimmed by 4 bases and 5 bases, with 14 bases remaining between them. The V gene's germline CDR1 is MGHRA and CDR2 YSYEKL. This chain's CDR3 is CASSRAGTSNEKLFF. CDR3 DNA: TGCGCCAGCAGCCGCGCCGGGACATCGAATGAAAAACTGTTTTTT.

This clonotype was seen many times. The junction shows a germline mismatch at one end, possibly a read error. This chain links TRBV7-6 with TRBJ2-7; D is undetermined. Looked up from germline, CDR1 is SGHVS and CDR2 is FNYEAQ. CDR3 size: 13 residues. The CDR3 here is CASSLDWSYEQYF. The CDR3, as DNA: TGTGCCAGCAGTTTAGACTGGTCCTACGAGCAGTACTTC.

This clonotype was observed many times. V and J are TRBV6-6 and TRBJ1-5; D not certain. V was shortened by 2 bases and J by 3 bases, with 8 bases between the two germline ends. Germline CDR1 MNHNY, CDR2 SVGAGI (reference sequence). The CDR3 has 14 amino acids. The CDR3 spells CASSYRGNNQPQHF. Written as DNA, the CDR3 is TGTGCCAGCAGTTACCGGGGTAACAATCAGCCCCAGCATTTT.

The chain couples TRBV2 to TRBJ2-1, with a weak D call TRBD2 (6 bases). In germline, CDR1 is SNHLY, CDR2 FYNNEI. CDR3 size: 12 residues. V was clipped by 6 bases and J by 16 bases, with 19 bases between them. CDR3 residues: CASRAGTPFIFF. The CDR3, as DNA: TGTGCCAGCAGGGCCGGGACTCCGTTTATCTTCTTC.

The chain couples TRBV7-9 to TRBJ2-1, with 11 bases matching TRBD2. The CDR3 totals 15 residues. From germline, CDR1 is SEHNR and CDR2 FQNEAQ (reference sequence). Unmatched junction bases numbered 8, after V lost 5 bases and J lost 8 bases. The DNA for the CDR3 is TGTGCCAGCAGCCCCGGGACTAGCGGTGCTGATGAGCAGTTCTTC. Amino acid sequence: CASSPGTSGADEQFF.

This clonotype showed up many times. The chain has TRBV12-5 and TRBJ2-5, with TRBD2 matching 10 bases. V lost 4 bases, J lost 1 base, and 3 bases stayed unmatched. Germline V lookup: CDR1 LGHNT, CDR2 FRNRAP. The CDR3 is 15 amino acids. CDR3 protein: CASGSGLAIQETQYF. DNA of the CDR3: TGTGCTAGTGGTTCGGGACTAGCGATCCAAGAGACCCAGTACTTC.

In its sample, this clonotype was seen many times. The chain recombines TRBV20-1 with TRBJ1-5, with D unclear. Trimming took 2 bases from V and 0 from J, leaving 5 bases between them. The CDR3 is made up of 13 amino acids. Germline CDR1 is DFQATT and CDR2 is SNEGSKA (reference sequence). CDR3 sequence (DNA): TGCAGTGCTAGACGGGGTAGCAATCAGCCCCAGCATTTT. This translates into CSARRGSNQPQHF.

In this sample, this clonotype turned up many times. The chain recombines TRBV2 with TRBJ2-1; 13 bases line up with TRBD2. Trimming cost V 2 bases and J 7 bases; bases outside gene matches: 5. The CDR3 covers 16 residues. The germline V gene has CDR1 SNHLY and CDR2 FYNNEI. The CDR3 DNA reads TGTGCCAGCAGTGAACAACTAGCGGGGGGGATAAATGAGCAGTTCTTC. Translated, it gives CASSEQLAGGINEQFF.

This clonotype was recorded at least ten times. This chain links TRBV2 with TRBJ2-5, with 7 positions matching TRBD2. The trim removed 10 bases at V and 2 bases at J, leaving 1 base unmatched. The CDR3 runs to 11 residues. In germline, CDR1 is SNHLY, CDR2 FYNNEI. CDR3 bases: TGTGCCACGGGGGGTCAAGAGACCCAGTACTTC. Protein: CATGGQETQYF.

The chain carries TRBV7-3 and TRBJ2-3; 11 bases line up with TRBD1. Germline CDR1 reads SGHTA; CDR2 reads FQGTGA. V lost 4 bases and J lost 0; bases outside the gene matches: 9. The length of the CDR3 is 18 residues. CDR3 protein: CASSSMDRGPLSTDTQYF. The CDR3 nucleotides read TGTGCCAGCAGCTCGATGGACAGGGGGCCTCTAAGCACAGATACGCAGTATTTT.